These 11 T cell receptor beta chains originate from one sample sequenced in a study of cytomegalovirus exposure and HLA in healthy donors. Produced via immunoSEQ multiplex PCR; TCRdb's table is partial and in-frame only. The profile shows around 150,000 clones, 84% of them singletons. Sequenced input: PBMCs. The receptors were sampled from a young man in good health and CMV-seropositive.

The J gene is TRBJ2-1, the V gene TRBV27, with TRBD1 identical over 7 bases. Unmatched junction bases numbered 9, after V lost 0 bases and J lost 7 bases. Per germline, CDR1 MNHEY and CDR2 SMNVEV (reference sequence). The CDR3 runs to 16 residues. CDR3 in DNA: TGTGCCAGCAGTTTATCCCGGACAGGAGTGAAAAATGAGCAGTTCTTC. The encoded protein is CASSLSRTGVKNEQFF.

The V call is TRBV5-6, the J call TRBJ1-3, with TRBD1 as a possible D gene (5 bases). The germline V gene has CDR1 SGHDT and CDR2 YYEEEE. Trimming shortened V by 2 bases and J by 0 bases, and 12 bases separated the two germline ends. The CDR3 runs 16 residues. CDR3 region: CASSFPQVNSGNTIYF. Here the CDR3 DNA reads TGTGCCAGCAGCTTTCCACAGGTCAACTCTGGAAACACCATATATTTT.

V gene TRBV9 combines with J gene TRBJ2-5, with D perhaps TRBD1 (6 bases). Germline CDR1 reads SGDLS; CDR2 reads YYNGEE. The CDR3 is made up of 15 amino acids. Trimming cost V 4 bases and J 5 bases, with 18 bases left between them. CDR3 loop: CASSQALGAGETQYF. As DNA, the CDR3 is TGTGCCAGCAGCCAAGCCCTGGGGGCAGGCGAGACCCAGTACTTC.

This sequence joins TRBV9 and TRBJ2-7, with TRBD1 matching over 10 bases. Losses at the gene ends were 0 bases for V and 5 bases for J; bases not matched to a gene: 5. The CDR3 runs 15 residues. Germline lookup yields CDR1 SGDLS and CDR2 YYNGEE. DNA of the CDR3: TGTGCCAGCAGCGTAGACTGGGACAGGGGCCACGAGCAGTACTTC. Translating it yields CASSVDWDRGHEQYF.

V and J are TRBV7-8 and TRBJ2-1, with 8 positions matching TRBD2. The CDR3 runs 16 residues. Germline loops: CDR1 SGHVS, CDR2 FQNEAQ. V shed 1 base and J 8 bases; nucleotides not matched to a gene: 10. Written as DNA, the CDR3 is TGTGCCAGCAGCTTAGTTCGGAGCGGGAGTCGGGATGAGCAGTTCTTC. Translation gives CASSLVRSGSRDEQFF.

The CDR3 loop reads CASSIQNQETQYF. CDR3 in DNA: TGTGCCAGCAGTATACAGAATCAAGAGACCCAGTACTTC. The chain is built from TRBV7-9 and TRBJ2-5; D gene ambiguous. Between the trimmed V and J ends, which lost 6 bases and 2 bases, there was a span of 10 bases. The CDR3 loop spans 13 amino acids. Germline V gene lookup returns CDR1 SEHNR and CDR2 FQNEAQ (reference sequence). The whole variable domain, filled in from reference TRBV7-9 and TRBJ2-5, reads DTGVSQNPRHKITKRGQNVTFRCDPISEHNRLYWYRQTLGQGPEFLTYFQNEAQLEKSRLLSDRFSAERPKGSFSTLEIQRTEQGDSAMYLCASSIQNQETQYFGPGTRLLVL.

The chain uses TRBV19 and TRBJ1-1; weak D call: TRBD1 (5 bases). CDR3 length: 13 residues. CDR1 and CDR2 from the germline V gene are LNHDA and SQIVND (reference sequence). V lost 4 bases and J lost 4, with 10 bases in between. In DNA, the CDR3 is TGTGCCAGTAGTACGGGACTTAGCACTGAAGCTTTCTTT. The encoded protein is CASSTGLSTEAFF.

This clone was counted many times. The chain combines TRBV19 with TRBJ1-4; TRBD1 is a possible D gene (5 bases). V lost 2 bases to trimming and J lost 5 bases, with 18 bases between them. The germline V gene has CDR1 LNHDA and CDR2 SQIVND (reference sequence). This CDR3 has 17 residues. This CDR3 reads CASSIRALDRRNEKLFF. The CDR3 nucleotides read TGTGCCAGTAGTATACGCGCCTTAGACAGAAGAAATGAAAAACTGTTTTTT.

V is TRBV7-2 and J is TRBJ2-1; D is possibly TRBD2 (6 bases). The ends were cut back, 5 bases at V and 3 bases at J, with 17 bases in the middle. CDR3 length equals 16 residues. CDR1 is SGHTA and CDR2 is FQGNSA in the germline V gene. This CDR3 reads CASSPGGWEDYNEQFF. The CDR3 nucleotides read TGTGCCAGCAGCCCAGGAGGCTGGGAGGACTACAATGAGCAGTTCTTC.

V and J are TRBV7-9 and TRBJ1-3, with D possibly TRBD1 on 5 matching bases. V lost 5 bases and J lost 0, with 11 bases in between. The CDR3 has 15 residues. Germline assignment: CDR1 SEHNR and CDR2 FQNEAQ (reference sequence). Here the CDR3 reads CASSARQNSGNTIYF. For the CDR3, the DNA is TGTGCCAGCAGCGCACGACAGAACTCTGGAAACACCATATATTTT.

The chain couples TRBV4-3 to TRBJ2-7; 9 nucleotides agree with TRBD1. Unmatched junction bases numbered 11, after V lost 4 bases and J lost 1 base. This CDR3 comprises 17 residues. In germline, CDR1 is LGHNA, CDR2 YSLEER. CDR3 sequence (DNA): TGCGCCAGCAGCCGAAACCCCTCCGGACAGGGGTCCTACGAGCAGTACTTC. Translation gives CASSRNPSGQGSYEQYF.